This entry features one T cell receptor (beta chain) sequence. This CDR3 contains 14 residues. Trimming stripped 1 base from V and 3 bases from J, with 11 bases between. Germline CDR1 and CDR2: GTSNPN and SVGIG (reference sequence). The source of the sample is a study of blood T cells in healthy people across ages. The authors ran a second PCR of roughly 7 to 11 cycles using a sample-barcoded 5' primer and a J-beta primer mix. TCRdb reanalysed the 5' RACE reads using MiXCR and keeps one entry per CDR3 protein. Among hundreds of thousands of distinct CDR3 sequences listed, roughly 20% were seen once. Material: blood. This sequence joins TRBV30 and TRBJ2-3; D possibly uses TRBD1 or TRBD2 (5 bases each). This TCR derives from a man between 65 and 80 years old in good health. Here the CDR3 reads CAWSAGGATDTQYF. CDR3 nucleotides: TGTGCCTGGAGTGCTGGGGGAGCGACAGATACGCAGTATTTT.